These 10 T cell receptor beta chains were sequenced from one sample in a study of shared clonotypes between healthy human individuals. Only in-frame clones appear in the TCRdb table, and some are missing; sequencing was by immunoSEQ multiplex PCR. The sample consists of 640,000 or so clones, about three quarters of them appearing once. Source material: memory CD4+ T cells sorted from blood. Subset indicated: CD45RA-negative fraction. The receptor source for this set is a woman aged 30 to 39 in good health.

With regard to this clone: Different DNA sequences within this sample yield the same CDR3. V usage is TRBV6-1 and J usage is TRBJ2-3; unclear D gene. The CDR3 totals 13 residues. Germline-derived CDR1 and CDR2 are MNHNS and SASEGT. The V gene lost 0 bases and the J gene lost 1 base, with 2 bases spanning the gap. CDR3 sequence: CASSEAGTDTQYF. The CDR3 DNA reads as TGTGCCAGCAGTGAAGCTGGCACAGATACGCAGTATTTT.

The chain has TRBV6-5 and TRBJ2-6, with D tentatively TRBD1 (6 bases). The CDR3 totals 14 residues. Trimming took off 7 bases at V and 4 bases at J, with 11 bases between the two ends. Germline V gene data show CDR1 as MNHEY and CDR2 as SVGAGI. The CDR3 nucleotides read TGTGCCAGCAATACAGGGTCAGGGGCCAACGTCCTGACTTTC. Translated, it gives CASNTGSGANVLTF.

CDR3 in DNA: TGTGCCAGCAGTTTTAGCGGGCCGTTCGGGGAGCAGTACTTC. This encodes CASSFSGPFGEQYF. This sequence joins TRBV27 and TRBJ2-7, with TRBD2 matching 7 bases. Germline V gives CDR1 MNHEY, CDR2 SMNVEV (reference sequence). V trimming: 3 bases; J trimming: 7 bases; junction bases outside the gene matches: 9. The CDR3 is 14 amino acids.

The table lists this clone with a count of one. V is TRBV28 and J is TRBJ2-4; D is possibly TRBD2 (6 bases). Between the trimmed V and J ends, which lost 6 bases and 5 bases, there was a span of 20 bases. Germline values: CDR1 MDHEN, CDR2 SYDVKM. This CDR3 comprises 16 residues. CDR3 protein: CASRGGPGSGENIQYF. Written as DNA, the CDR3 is TGTGCCAGCAGGGGGGGTCCGGGGAGTGGTGAAAACATTCAGTACTTC. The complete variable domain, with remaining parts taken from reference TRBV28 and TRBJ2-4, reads DVKVTQSSRYLVKRTGEKVFLECVQDMDHENMFWYRQDPGLGLRLIYFSYDVKMKEKGDIPEGYSVSREKKERFSLILESASTNQTSMYLCASRGGPGSGENIQYFGAGTRLSVL.

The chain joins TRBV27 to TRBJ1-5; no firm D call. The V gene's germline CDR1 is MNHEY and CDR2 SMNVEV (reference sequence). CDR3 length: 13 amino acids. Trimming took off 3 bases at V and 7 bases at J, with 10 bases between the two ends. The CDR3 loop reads CASSFKGSQPQHF. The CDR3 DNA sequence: TGTGCCAGCAGTTTTAAGGGTTCCCAGCCCCAGCATTTT.

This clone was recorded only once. The DNA for the CDR3 is TGTGCCAGCTTACACGGTGGCCGGCGGTTTGAAGCTTTCTTT. Encoded protein: CASLHGGRRFEAFF. The chain links TRBV28 to TRBJ1-1; D gene unclear. This CDR3 is 14 amino acids long. The germline V gene has CDR1 MDHEN and CDR2 SYDVKM. V gave up 8 bases and J gave up 7 bases, with 20 bases separating them.

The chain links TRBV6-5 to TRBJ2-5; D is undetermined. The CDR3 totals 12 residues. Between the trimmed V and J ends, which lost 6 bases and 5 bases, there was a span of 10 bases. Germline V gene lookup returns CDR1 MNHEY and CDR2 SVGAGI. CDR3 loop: CASSALGETQYF. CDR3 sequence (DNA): TGTGCCAGCAGCGCGCTGGGGGAGACCCAGTACTTC.

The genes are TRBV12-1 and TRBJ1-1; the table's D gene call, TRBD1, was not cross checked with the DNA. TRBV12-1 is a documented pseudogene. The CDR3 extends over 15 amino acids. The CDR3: CASSFAFLGDSEAFF. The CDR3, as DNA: TGTGCCAGCAGCTTTGCGTTTTTGGGGGACAGTGAAGCTTTCTTT.

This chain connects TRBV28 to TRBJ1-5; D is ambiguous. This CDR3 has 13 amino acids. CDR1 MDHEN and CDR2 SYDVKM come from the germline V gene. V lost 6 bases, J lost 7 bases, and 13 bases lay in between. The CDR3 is CASRREFSQPQHF. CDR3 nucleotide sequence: TGTGCCAGCAGAAGAGAATTCAGCCAGCCCCAGCATTTT.

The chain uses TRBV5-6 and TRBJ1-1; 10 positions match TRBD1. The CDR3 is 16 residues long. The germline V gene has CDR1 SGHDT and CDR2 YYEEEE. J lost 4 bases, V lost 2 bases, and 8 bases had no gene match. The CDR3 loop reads CASSFGQGESSTEAFF. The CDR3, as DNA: TGTGCCAGCAGCTTTGGACAGGGGGAGTCGAGCACTGAAGCTTTCTTT.